These 18 T cell receptor beta chains share one sample of origin, sequenced in a study of long-term antiretroviral therapy in people with HIV. Investigators performed immunoSEQ version v3.0 at survey level. Assay: immunoSEQ multiplex PCR; the TCRdb copy retains only in-frame clones and omits some. Of 20,000 to 25,000 clones listed, under 85% are singletons. The sample in question was unsorted PBMCs, obtained 0.5 years before starting antiretroviral therapy. These receptors all stem from a man aged 35-49 years with HIV.

This clone came up a few times. The chain has TRBV29-1 and TRBJ1-1; the match to TRBD1 covers 12 bases. Germline trimming cut 6 bases from V and 14 bases from J; bases unmatched to any gene: 7. The CDR3 runs 11 residues. From germline, CDR1 is SQVTM and CDR2 ANQGSEA. CDR3 sequence reads: CSVMGQGAIFF. CDR3 nucleotides: TGCAGCGTGATGGGACAGGGGGCGATCTTCTTT.

J is TRBJ1-2 and V is TRBV27; tentatively, D is TRBD1 (5 bases). V shed 2 bases and J shed 7 bases, with 14 bases lying between them. The CDR3 extends over 14 amino acids. Germline CDR1 is MNHEY and CDR2 is SMNVEV (reference sequence). CDR3 loop: CASSLLQGLGGYTF. The CDR3 DNA sequence: TGTGCCAGCAGTTTACTCCAGGGATTGGGTGGCTACACCTTC.

Here the CDR3 reads CASSFPGVSTDTQYF. In DNA, the CDR3 is TGTGCCAGCAGCTTCCCAGGGGTTAGCACAGATACGCAGTATTTT. This chain joins TRBV7-9 and TRBJ2-3, with a possible D match to TRBD1 (6 bases). Trimming took 3 bases from V and 0 from J, leaving 10 bases between them. The CDR3 contains 15 residues. The germline CDR1 and CDR2 sequences are SEHNR and FQNEAQ (reference sequence). Supplemented by reference TRBV7-9 and TRBJ2-3, the full variable domain reads DTGVSQNPRHKITKRGQNVTFRCDPISEHNRLYWYRQTLGQGPEFLTYFQNEAQLEKSRLLSDRFSAERPKGSFSTLEIQRTEQGDSAMYLCASSFPGVSTDTQYFGPGTRLTVL.

The V and J genes are TRBV7-8 and TRBJ2-3, with TRBD2 matching over 11 bases. CDR1 and CDR2 from the germline V gene are SGHVS and FQNEAQ. After removal of 3 bases from V and 2 bases from J, the junction contained 4 bases not matched to a gene. The CDR3 is 16 residues long. This CDR3 is CASSFGTSGPTDTQYF. The CDR3 DNA reads as TGTGCCAGCAGCTTCGGGACTAGCGGCCCCACAGATACGCAGTATTTT.

This clone is a singleton in its sample. The chain uses TRBV5-4 and TRBJ1-2; D might be TRBD1 (5 bases). CDR3 length equals 13 residues. Germline V gene data show CDR1 as SGHNT and CDR2 as YYREEE (reference sequence). The V end was cut by 0 bases, the J end by 5 bases, with 8 bases between. The chain's CDR3 is CASSLDGGYGYTF. The CDR3 nucleotides are TGTGCCAGCAGCTTGGATGGGGGATATGGCTACACCTTC.

The chain combines TRBV13 with TRBJ2-3, with TRBD2 identical over 8 bases. This CDR3 has 17 amino acids. The trim removed 5 bases at V and 0 bases at J, leaving 10 bases unmatched. Germline V CDR1 and CDR2: PRHDT, FYEKMQ (reference sequence). The CDR3 loop is CASSPRGSGASTDTQYF. CDR3 nucleotide sequence: TGTGCCAGCAGCCCCCGGGGTAGCGGGGCTAGCACAGATACGCAGTATTTT.

The V call is TRBV4-1, the J call TRBJ1-6; maybe TRBD1 (5 bases). The CDR3 runs 16 residues. Germline V lookup: CDR1 MGHRA, CDR2 YSYEKL. With 0 bases removed from V and 7 bases from J, the gap between germline ends came to 13 bases. The CDR3 bases are TGCGCCAGCAGCCAAGAAGGGGCCCCCCTCAATTCACCCCTCCACTTT. The encoded protein is CASSQEGAPLNSPLHF.

V is TRBV29-1 and J is TRBJ2-7; TRBD1 aligns across 9 bases. The CDR3 spans 12 residues. V trimming: 7 bases; J trimming: 3 bases; junction bases outside the gene matches: 4. CDR1 is SQVTM, CDR2 ANQGSEA, per germline. CDR3 DNA sequence: TGCAGCGCAACAGGGGGCCGCTACGAGCAGTACTTC. Translated: CSATGGRYEQYF.

In this sample, this clone turned up once. The rearrangement uses TRBV11-2 and TRBJ1-2, with D possibly being TRBD1 (6 bases). The CDR3 covers 14 residues. The germline CDR1 and CDR2 sequences are SGHAT and FQNNGV. Deletions cut 1 base from V and 4 bases from J, with 10 bases between. DNA for the CDR3: TGTGCCAGCAGCTTAGTGGGGGGCGCCTATGGCTACACCTTC. It codes for CASSLVGGAYGYTF.

This clone showed up just a few times. The chain has TRBV19 and TRBJ2-2; tentatively, D is TRBD2 (6 bases). Trimming took 4 bases from V and 0 from J, leaving 15 bases between them. CDR1 is LNHDA and CDR2 is SQIVND in the germline V gene (reference sequence). This CDR3 is 17 amino acids long. The CDR3 is CASSTETRFSNTGELFF. The CDR3 region has the DNA TGTGCCAGTAGTACGGAGACTAGGTTTTCGAACACCGGGGAGCTGTTTTTT.

The V gene is TRBV7-3, the J gene TRBJ2-1, with 8 bases identical to TRBD2. This CDR3 region has 14 residues. Germline CDR1 reads SGHTA; CDR2 reads FQGTGA. After removal of 4 bases from V and 6 bases from J, the junction contained 5 bases not matched to a gene. The CDR3 DNA sequence: TGTGCCAGCAGCTCCGCCGGGACTAGCAATGAGCAGTTCTTC. This encodes CASSSAGTSNEQFF.

This clone was picked up a small number of times. V and J are TRBV7-2 and TRBJ2-7, with 7 bases that match TRBD2. Germline loops: CDR1 SGHTA, CDR2 FQGNSA. The CDR3 runs 16 residues. With V trimmed by 5 bases and J by 0 bases, 10 bases remained unmatched. In nucleotides, the CDR3 is TGTGCCAGCAGCGAACCCGGGGGGACCCCCTCCTACGAGCAGTACTTC. Its translation is CASSEPGGTPSYEQYF.

Here the CDR3 DNA reads TGTGCCAGCAGCGTACCCTCCCGCTCTGGGGCCAACGTCCTGACTTTC. As protein: CASSVPSRSGANVLTF. This chain connects TRBV9 to TRBJ2-6; D not resolved. The CDR3 length is 16 residues. Germline CDR1 reads SGDLS; CDR2 reads YYNGEE. V lost 1 base and J 0 bases, leaving 8 bases between the germline ends.

The chain carries TRBV5-4 and TRBJ1-1; unclear D gene. This CDR3 has 14 amino acids. From germline, CDR1 is SGHNT and CDR2 YYREEE (reference sequence). V gave up 6 bases and J gave up 6 bases, with 18 bases separating them. This CDR3 is CASKKTQEVAEAFF. CDR3 coding DNA: TGTGCCAGCAAAAAAACCCAAGAGGTTGCTGAAGCTTTCTTT.

This chain connects TRBV19 to TRBJ1-1; D is unclear. V lost 6 bases, J lost 0 bases, and 5 bases lay in between. The germline CDR1 and CDR2 sequences are LNHDA and SQIVND (reference sequence). CDR3 length: 12 residues. This chain's CDR3 is CASRELNTEAFF. The CDR3 DNA sequence: TGTGCCAGTAGAGAATTGAACACTGAAGCTTTCTTT. Together with reference TRBV19 and TRBJ1-1, the CDR3 gives the full variable domain: DGGITQSPKYLFRKEGQNVTLSCEQNLNHDAMYWYRQDPGQGLRLIYYSQIVNDFQKGDIAEGYSVSREKKESFPLTVTSAQKNPTAFYLCASRELNTEAFFGQGTRLTVV.

This chain joins TRBV9 and TRBJ1-1, with D perhaps TRBD1 (6 bases). There are 15 residues in the CDR3. Looked up from germline, CDR1 is SGDLS and CDR2 is YYNGEE. Trimming left V 0 bases short and J 2 bases short, with 11 bases between. CDR3 loop: CASSVGGQPNTEAFF. CDR3 nucleotide sequence: TGTGCCAGCAGCGTAGGAGGACAGCCAAACACTGAAGCTTTCTTT.

The chain combines TRBV5-1 with TRBJ1-2; TRBD1 matches 12 bases. Per the germline V gene, CDR1 is SGHRS and CDR2 is YFSETQ. There are 16 residues in the CDR3. The V segment lost 3 bases and the J segment 4 bases; nucleotides outside the gene matches: 7. CDR3 DNA: TGCGCCAGCAGCTCCGGGACAGGGGGCGCGGGCTATGGCTACACCTTC. This sequence encodes CASSSGTGGAGYGYTF. The full variable domain, rest sourced from reference TRBV5-1 and TRBJ1-2, is KAGVTQTPRYLIKTRGQQVTLSCSPISGHRSVSWYQQTPGQGLQFLFEYFSETQRNKGNFPGRFSGRQFSNSRSEMNVSTLELGDSALYLCASSSGTGGAGYGYTFGSGTRLTVV.

On this clone itself: The missing conserved phenylalanine or tryptophan at the end of this CDR3 makes a read error likely. The DNA is left out, because the CDR3 cannot be placed on it with certainty; the CDR3 is given as TCRdb lists it. The chain employs TRBV7-2 and TRBJ1-1. Ends included, the CDR3 has 12 residues. Germline-derived CDR1 and CDR2 are SGHTA and FQGNSA. The CDR3 reads CASSLARRGMEV.